This T cell receptor (beta chain) was identified in a study of blood T cell repertoires in COVID-19. Across the study: Specimens from acute and convalescent COVID-19 originated in the United States, Italy and Spain. T cells, B-cell-depleted T cells, or PBMCs supplied cDNA or gDNA.

Trimming cost V 6 bases and J 11 bases, with 12 bases left between them. Germline V gene lookup returns CDR1 MNHEY and CDR2 SVGAGI. The CDR3 has 11 residues. Original data processing: Nucleated cell counts were estimated from reference gene primer amplification. Libraries were prepared by immunoSEQ multiplex PCR; TCRdb keeps only in-frame clonotypes and omits some of them. For V, J and clone size, that table is used; D and trimming come from the DNA. This table has 200,000 to 300,000 clones, about 85% appearing once. The chain employs TRBV6-5 and TRBJ2-3; perhaps TRBD2 as D (6 bases). The receptor's source is a woman aged 55-69 years with active or convalescent COVID-19. The source material was peripheral blood. CDR3 sequence reads: CASRKNGGQYF. The CDR3 DNA is TGTGCCAGCAGAAAAAACGGGGGGCAGTATTTT.